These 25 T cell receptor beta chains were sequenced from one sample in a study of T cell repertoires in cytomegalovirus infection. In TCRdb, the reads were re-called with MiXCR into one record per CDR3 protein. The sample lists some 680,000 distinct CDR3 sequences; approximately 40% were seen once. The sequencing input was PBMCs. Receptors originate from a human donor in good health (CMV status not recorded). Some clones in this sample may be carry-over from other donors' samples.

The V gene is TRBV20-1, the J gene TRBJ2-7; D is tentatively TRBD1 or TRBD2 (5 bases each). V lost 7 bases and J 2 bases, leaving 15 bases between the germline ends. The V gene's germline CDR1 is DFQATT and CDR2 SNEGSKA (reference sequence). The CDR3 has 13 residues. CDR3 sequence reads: CSGRGSATYEQYF. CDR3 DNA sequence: TGCAGTGGACGGGGCAGTGCGACCTACGAGCAGTACTTC.

CDR3 sequence (DNA): TGTGCCAGCAGCTTAGAAGGGACAACTAACAATGAGCAGTTCTTC. This sequence encodes CASSLEGTTNNEQFF. The genes are TRBV7-2 and TRBJ2-1, with D perhaps matching TRBD1 (6 bases). The CDR3 has 15 residues. Germline V gives CDR1 SGHTA, CDR2 FQGNSA. V dropped 1 base and J dropped 5 bases, with 12 bases sitting between them.

CDR3 sequence reads: CASSTHDGGFNSPLHF. CDR3 in DNA: TGTGCCAGCAGCACACACGACGGAGGGTTTAATTCACCCCTCCACTTT. This sequence joins TRBV5-6 and TRBJ1-6; D gene uncertain. Germline loops: CDR1 SGHDT, CDR2 YYEEEE. CDR3 length: 16 amino acids. Trimming pared 4 bases from V and 6 bases from J, leaving 17 bases between.

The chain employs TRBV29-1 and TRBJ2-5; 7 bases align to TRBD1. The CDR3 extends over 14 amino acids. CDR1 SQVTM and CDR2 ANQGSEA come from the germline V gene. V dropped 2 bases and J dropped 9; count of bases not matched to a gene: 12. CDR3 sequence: CSVERQGPVLAQYF. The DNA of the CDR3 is TGCAGCGTTGAACGACAGGGCCCCGTTCTGGCCCAGTACTTC. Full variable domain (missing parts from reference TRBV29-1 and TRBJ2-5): SAVISQKPSRDICQRGTSLTIQCQVDSQVTMMFWYRQQPGQSLTLIATANQGSEATYESGFVIDKFPISRPNLTFSTLTVSNMSPEDSSIYLCSVERQGPVLAQYFGPGTRLLVL.

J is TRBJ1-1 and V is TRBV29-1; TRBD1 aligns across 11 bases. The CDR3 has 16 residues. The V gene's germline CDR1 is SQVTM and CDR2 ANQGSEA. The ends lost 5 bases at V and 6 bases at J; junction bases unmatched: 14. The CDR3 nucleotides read TGCAGCGTTCGGGGAAGATGGGACAGGGGGAAACCTGAAGCTTTCTTT. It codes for CSVRGRWDRGKPEAFF.

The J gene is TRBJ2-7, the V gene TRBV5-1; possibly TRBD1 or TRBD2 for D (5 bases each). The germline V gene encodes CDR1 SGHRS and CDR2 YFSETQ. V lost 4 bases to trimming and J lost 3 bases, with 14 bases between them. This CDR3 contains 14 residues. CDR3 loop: CASSRTGRIYEQYF. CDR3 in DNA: TGCGCCAGCAGCCGTACGGGACGCATCTACGAGCAGTACTTC.

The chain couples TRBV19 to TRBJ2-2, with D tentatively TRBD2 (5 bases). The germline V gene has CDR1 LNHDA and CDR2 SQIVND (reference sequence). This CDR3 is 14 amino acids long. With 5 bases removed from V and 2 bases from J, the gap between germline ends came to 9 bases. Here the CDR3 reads CASSAGSNTGELFF. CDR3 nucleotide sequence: TGTGCCAGTAGTGCGGGCTCCAACACCGGGGAGCTGTTTTTT.

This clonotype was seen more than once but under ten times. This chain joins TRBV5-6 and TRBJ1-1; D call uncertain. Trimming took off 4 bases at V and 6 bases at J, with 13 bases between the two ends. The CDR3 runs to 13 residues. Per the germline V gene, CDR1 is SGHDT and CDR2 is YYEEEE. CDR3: CASSLGVDAEAFF. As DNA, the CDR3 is TGTGCCAGCAGCCTGGGCGTTGACGCTGAAGCTTTCTTT.

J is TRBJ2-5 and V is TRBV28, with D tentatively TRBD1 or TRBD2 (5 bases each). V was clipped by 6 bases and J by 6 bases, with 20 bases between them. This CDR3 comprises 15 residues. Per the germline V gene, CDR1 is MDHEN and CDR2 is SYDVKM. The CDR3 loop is CASSPGTTRAKTQYF. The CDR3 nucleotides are TGTGCCAGCAGCCCCGGGACGACCCGCGCGAAGACCCAGTACTTC.

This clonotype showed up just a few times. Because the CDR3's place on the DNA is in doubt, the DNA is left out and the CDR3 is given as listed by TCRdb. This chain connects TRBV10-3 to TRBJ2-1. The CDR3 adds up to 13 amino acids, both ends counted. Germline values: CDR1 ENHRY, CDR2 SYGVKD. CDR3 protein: CAISEHFGNEQFF.

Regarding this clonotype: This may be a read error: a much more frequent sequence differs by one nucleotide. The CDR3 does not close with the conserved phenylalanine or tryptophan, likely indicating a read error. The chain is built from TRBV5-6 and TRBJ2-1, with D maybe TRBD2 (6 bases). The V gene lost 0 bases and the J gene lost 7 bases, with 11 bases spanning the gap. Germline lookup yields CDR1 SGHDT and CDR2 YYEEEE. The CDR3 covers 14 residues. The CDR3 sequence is CASSLANAGNEQFS. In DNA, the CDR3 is TGTGCCAGCAGCTTGGCCAACGCGGGAAATGAGCAGTTCTCC.

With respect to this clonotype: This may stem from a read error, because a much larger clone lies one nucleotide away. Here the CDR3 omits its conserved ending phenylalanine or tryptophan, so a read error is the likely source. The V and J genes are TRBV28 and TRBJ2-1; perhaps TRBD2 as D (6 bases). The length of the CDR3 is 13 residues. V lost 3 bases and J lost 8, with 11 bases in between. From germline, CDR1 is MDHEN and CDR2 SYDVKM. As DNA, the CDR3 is TGTGCCAGCAGTTTGGGGGGAAACTATGAGCAGTTCTTA. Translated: CASSLGGNYEQFL.

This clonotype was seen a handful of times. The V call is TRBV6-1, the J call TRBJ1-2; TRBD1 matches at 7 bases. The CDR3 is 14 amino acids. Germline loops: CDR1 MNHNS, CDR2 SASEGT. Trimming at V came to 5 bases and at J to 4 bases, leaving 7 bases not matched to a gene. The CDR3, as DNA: TGTGCCAGCAGTCGGGACAGCTTCCTCTATGGCTACACCTTC. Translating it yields CASSRDSFLYGYTF.

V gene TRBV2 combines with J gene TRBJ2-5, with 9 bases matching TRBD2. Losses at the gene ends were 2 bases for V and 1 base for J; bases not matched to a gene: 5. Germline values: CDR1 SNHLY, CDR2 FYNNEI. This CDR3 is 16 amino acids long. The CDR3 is CASSEWASGIQETQYF. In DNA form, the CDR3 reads TGTGCCAGCAGTGAATGGGCTAGCGGGATCCAAGAGACCCAGTACTTC.

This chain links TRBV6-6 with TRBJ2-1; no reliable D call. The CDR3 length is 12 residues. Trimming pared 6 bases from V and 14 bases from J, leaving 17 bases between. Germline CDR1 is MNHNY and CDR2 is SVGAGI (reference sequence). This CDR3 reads CASRPGRTGEFF. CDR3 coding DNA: TGTGCCAGCAGGCCCGGGCGCACCGGTGAGTTCTTC.

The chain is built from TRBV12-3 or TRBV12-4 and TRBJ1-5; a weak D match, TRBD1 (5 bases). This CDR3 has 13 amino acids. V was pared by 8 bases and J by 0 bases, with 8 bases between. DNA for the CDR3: TGTGCCAGCGCGGGGGTTAGCAATCAGCCCCAGCATTTT. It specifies CASAGVSNQPQHF.

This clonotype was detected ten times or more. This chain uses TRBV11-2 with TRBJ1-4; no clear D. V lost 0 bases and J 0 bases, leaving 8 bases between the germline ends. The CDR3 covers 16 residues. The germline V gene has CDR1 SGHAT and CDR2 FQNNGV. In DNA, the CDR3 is TGTGCCAGCAGCTTAGAGAGGACCGCAACTAATGAAAAACTGTTTTTT. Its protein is CASSLERTATNEKLFF.

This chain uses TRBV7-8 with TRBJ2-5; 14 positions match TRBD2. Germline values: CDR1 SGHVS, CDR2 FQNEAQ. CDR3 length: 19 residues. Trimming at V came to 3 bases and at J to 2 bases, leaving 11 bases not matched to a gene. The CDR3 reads CASSLGRTSGGILQETQYF. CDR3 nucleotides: TGTGCCAGCAGCTTGGGTAGGACTAGCGGGGGGATACTTCAAGAGACCCAGTACTTC.

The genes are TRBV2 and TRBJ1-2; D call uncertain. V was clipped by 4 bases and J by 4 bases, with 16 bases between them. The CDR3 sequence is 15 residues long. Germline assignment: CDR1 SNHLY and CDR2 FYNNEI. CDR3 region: CASSAPNWLGYGYTF. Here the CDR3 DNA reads TGTGCCAGCAGTGCACCCAATTGGTTGGGCTATGGCTACACCTTC.

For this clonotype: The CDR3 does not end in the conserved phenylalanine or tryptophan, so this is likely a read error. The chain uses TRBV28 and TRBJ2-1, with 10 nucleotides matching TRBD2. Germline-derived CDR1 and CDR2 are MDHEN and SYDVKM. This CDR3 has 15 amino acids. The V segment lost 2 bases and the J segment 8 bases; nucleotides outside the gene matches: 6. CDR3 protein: CASSLPSGRGYEQFL. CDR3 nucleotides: TGTGCCAGCAGTTTACCTAGCGGGAGAGGCTATGAGCAGTTCTTA.

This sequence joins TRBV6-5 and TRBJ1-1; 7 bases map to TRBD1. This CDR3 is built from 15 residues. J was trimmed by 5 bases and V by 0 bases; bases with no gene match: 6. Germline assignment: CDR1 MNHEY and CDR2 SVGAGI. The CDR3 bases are TGTGCCAGCAGTTACTCACAGGGGACGGGGACTGAAGCTTTCTTT. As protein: CASSYSQGTGTEAFF.

CDR3 amino acids: CSARPGTSGRSSYNEQFF. The DNA of the CDR3 is TGCAGTGCTAGACCCGGGACTAGCGGGAGGAGCTCCTACAATGAGCAGTTCTTC. This chain links TRBV20-1 with TRBJ2-1; 15 bases match TRBD2. The CDR3 is 18 residues long. With 2 bases clipped from V and 0 bases from J, the junction kept 5 bases outside the gene matches. Per germline, CDR1 DFQATT and CDR2 SNEGSKA (reference sequence).

CDR3 DNA sequence: TGTGCCAGCAGCCAAGAACCCCAGACTAGCACAGATACGCAGTATTTT. It codes for CASSQEPQTSTDTQYF. The V call is TRBV4-2, the J call TRBJ2-3, with D uncertain. Trimming removed 0 bases at V and 0 bases at J, with 10 bases between. This CDR3 has 16 amino acids. CDR1 and CDR2 (germline): LGHNA, YNFKEQ.

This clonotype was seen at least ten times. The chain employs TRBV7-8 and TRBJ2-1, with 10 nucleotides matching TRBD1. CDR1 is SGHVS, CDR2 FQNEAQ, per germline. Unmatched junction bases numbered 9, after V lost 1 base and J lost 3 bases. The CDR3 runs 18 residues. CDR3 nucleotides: TGTGCCAGCAGCTTAGATTCGCCGGGACAGGGGAACTACAATGAGCAGTTCTTC. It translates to CASSLDSPGQGNYNEQFF.

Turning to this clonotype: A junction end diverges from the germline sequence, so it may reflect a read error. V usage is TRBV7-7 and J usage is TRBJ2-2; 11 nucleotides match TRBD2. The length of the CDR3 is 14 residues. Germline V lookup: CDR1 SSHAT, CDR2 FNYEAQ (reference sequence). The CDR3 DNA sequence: TGTGCTAGCAGCTTAGCGGGAGGGCCCGGGGAGCTGTTTTTT. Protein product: CASSLAGGPGELFF. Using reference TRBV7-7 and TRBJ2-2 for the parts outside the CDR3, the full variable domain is GAGVSQSPRYKVTKRGQDVTLRCDPISSHATLYWYQQALGQGPEFLTYFNYEAQPDKSGLPSDRFSAERPEGSISTLTIQRTEQRDSAMYRCASSLAGGPGELFFGEGSRLTVL.